The 5 T cell receptor beta chains in this list originate from one sample, sequenced in a study of T cell repertoires in cytomegalovirus infection. TCRdb redid the calling of the reads with MiXCR, one entry per CDR3 protein. Of around 210,000 distinct CDR3 sequences in the sample, under 8.5% were seen once. The material sequenced was PBMCs. These receptors were obtained from a human donor in good health (CMV status not recorded). Some clones in this sample may be carry-over from other donors' samples.

This clonotype appeared many times. This chain's CDR3 is CASKVNLPTQPQHF. Written as DNA, the CDR3 is TGTGCCAGCAAGGTCAATCTCCCCACTCAGCCCCAGCATTTT. The chain couples TRBV6-2 or TRBV6-3 to TRBJ1-5; no definite D call. V lost 7 bases and J 6 bases, leaving 16 bases between the germline ends. Germline V gene sequence: CDR1 MNHEY, CDR2 SVGEGT. This CDR3 contains 14 residues.

This clonotype was found many times. The CDR3 protein is CASSQFPQLNTEAFF. The DNA of the CDR3 is TGCGCCAGCAGCCAATTCCCCCAGTTGAACACTGAAGCTTTCTTT. This sequence joins TRBV4-3 and TRBJ1-1; unclear D gene. V was pared by 2 bases and J by 0 bases, with 10 bases between. The CDR3 loop spans 15 amino acids. Germline V gives CDR1 LGHNA, CDR2 YSLEER.

This clonotype was counted many times. This rearrangement joins TRBV28 to TRBJ2-3; D assignment may be TRBD1 or TRBD2 (6 bases each). This CDR3 is built from 14 residues. V dropped 3 bases and J dropped 5 bases, with 12 bases sitting between them. CDR1 and CDR2 (germline): MDHEN, SYDVKM. In DNA form, the CDR3 reads TGTGCCAGCAGTTTCCTGGGGGGCAGAGATACGCAGTATTTT. This translates into CASSFLGGRDTQYF. Full variable domain (outside the CDR3, taken from reference TRBV28 and TRBJ2-3): DVKVTQSSRYLVKRTGEKVFLECVQDMDHENMFWYRQDPGLGLRLIYFSYDVKMKEKGDIPEGYSVSREKKERFSLILESASTNQTSMYLCASSFLGGRDTQYFGPGTRLTVL.

This clonotype came up a few times. The V gene is TRBV19, the J gene TRBJ1-6; D uncertain. Trimming cost V 4 bases and J 7 bases, with 14 bases left between them. The CDR3 sequence is 15 residues long. The germline gives CDR1 LNHDA, CDR2 SQIVND (reference sequence). The CDR3 loop is CASSTPRTTNSPLHF. In nucleotides, the CDR3 is TGTGCCAGTAGTACACCAAGGACGACCAATTCACCCCTCCACTTT.

This clonotype was observed a handful of times. J is TRBJ2-7 and V is TRBV29-1; 7 bases agree with TRBD1. Germline CDR1 is SQVTM and CDR2 is ANQGSEA. With 6 bases clipped from V and 3 bases from J, the junction kept 2 bases outside the gene matches. The CDR3 spans 11 residues. As DNA, the CDR3 is TGCAGCGTACGGGACAGCTACGAGCAGTACTTC. This encodes CSVRDSYEQYF.